The rows below give T cell receptor beta chains drawn from one sample of a study of CD8+ T cells in alopecia areata. Here immunoSEQ multiplex PCR was the method, and the copy in TCRdb shows in-frame clones only, minus some. The sample lists 79,000 or so clones, approximately 66% occurring once. The sample in question was CD8+ T cells sorted from blood, obtained at week 24, from a patient treated with tofacitinib. These receptors all stem from a human donor with alopecia areata. CDR3s include the opening cysteine and the closing phenylalanine or tryptophan. Fields, in order: D gene, J gene, V gene, clone size, CDR3 protein, CDR3 DNA. D genes are given only for firm matches. Some rows mark clone size as missing; the rest say once, few, many or name a class of expanded clone.

D: NA; J: TRBJ2-3; V: TRBV14; size: few; CDR3: CASSPGTTDTQYF; DNA: TGTGCCAGCAGCCCAGGTACCACAGATACGCAGTATTTT
D: NA; J: TRBJ2-6; V: TRBV27; size: NA; CDR3: CASIGYGANVLTF; DNA: TGTGCCAGCATCGGGTACGGGGCCAACGTCCTGACTTTC
D: NA; J: TRBJ1-1; V: TRBV5-6; size: NA; CDR3: CASSLVNTEAFF; DNA: TGTGCCAGCAGCTTGGTCAACACTGAAGCTTTCTTT
D: TRBD1; J: TRBJ2-2; V: TRBV7-9; size: NA; CDR3: CASSVGGPGSTRELFF; DNA: TGTGCCAGCAGCGTAGGGGGCCCCGGGTCCACCCGGGAGCTGTTTTTT
D: NA; J: TRBJ2-4; V: TRBV7-2; size: few; CDR3: CASSQGQAKNIQYF; DNA: TGTGCCAGCAGCCAGGGACAAGCCAAAAACATTCAGTACTTC
D: NA; J: TRBJ2-7; V: TRBV25-1; size: NA; CDR3: CASSEGGKREQYF; DNA: TGTGCCAGCAGTGAAGGGGGCAAACGAGAGCAGTACTTC
D: NA; J: TRBJ1-1; V: TRBV6-5; size: NA; CDR3: CASSTGPAEAFF; DNA: TGTGCCAGCAGTACGGGGCCCGCTGAAGCTTTCTTT
D: NA; J: TRBJ1-1; V: TRBV5-1; size: few; CDR3: CASSPRQTDTEAFF; DNA: TGCGCCAGCAGCCCCCGACAGACTGACACTGAAGCTTTCTTT
D: NA; J: TRBJ2-1; V: TRBV7-9; size: NA; CDR3: CASSLTQDEQFF; DNA: TGTGCCAGCAGCCTGACCCAAGATGAGCAGTTCTTC
D: TRBD2; J: TRBJ2-2; V: TRBV4-1; size: NA; CDR3: CASSQEFSGGNTGELFF; DNA: TGCGCCAGCAGCCAAGAGTTTTCGGGAGGGAACACCGGGGAGCTGTTTTTT
D: NA; J: TRBJ2-7; V: TRBV7-9; size: NA; CDR3: CASSPSEGSHEQYF; DNA: TGTGCCAGCAGCCCCTCGGAGGGGTCCCACGAGCAGTACTTC
D: NA; J: TRBJ1-4; V: TRBV7-2; size: NA; CDR3: CASSSAGENEKLFF; DNA: TGTGCCAGCAGCTCAGCAGGGGAGAATGAAAAACTGTTTTTT
D: NA; J: TRBJ2-1; V: TRBV4-3; size: NA; CDR3: CASSQDVRDAHNEQFF; DNA: TGCGCCAGCAGCCAAGACGTCCGGGACGCCCACAATGAGCAGTTCTTC
D: NA; J: TRBJ2-6; V: TRBV9; size: NA; CDR3: CASSVAGTGANVLTF; DNA: TGTGCCAGCAGCGTAGCAGGGACTGGGGCCAACGTCCTGACTTTC
D: NA; J: TRBJ1-1; V: TRBV5-1; size: NA; CDR3: CASSLPHRDSSPEAFF; DNA: TGCGCCAGCAGCTTGCCGCACAGGGATAGTAGCCCTGAAGCTTTCTTT
D: TRBD1; J: TRBJ1-6; V: TRBV27; size: NA; CDR3: CASSDTGVAYNSPLHF; DNA: TGTGCCAGCAGTGACACAGGGGTCGCCTATAATTCACCCCTCCACTTT
D: TRBD2; J: TRBJ2-5; V: TRBV2; size: few; CDR3: CASWSAGGQETQYF; DNA: TGTGCCAGCTGGTCAGCGGGAGGTCAAGAGACCCAGTACTTC
D: TRBD2; J: TRBJ2-3; V: TRBV4-1; size: NA; CDR3: CASSQSGTGRGTDTQYF; DNA: TGCGCCAGCAGCCAAAGCGGCACCGGGAGGGGCACAGATACGCAGTATTTT
D: TRBD1; J: TRBJ2-5; V: TRBV15; size: few; CDR3: CATKDRVNGETQYF; DNA: TGTGCCACCAAAGACAGGGTGAACGGAGAGACCCAGTACTTC
D: NA; J: TRBJ2-3; V: TRBV5-6; size: NA; CDR3: CASSLWANTQYF; DNA: TGTGCCAGCAGCTTGTGGGCAAATACGCAGTATTTT
D: NA; J: TRBJ1-2; V: TRBV7-9; size: NA; CDR3: CASSSRDRLDYGYTF; DNA: TGTGCCAGCAGCTCCCGAGACAGGTTGGACTATGGCTACACCTTC
D: TRBD1; J: TRBJ2-3; V: TRBV9; size: NA; CDR3: CASSVPRDRPATDTQYF; DNA: TGTGCCAGCAGCGTACCTCGGGACAGGCCGGCCACAGATACGCAGTATTTT
D: TRBD2; J: TRBJ2-3; V: TRBV7-8; size: NA; CDR3: CASSPRTSGELADTQYF; DNA: TGTGCCAGCAGCCCGAGGACTAGCGGGGAGTTGGCAGATACGCAGTATTTT
D: TRBD2; J: TRBJ2-3; V: TRBV9; size: NA; CDR3: CASSPGLAGDTQYF; DNA: TGTGCCAGCAGCCCGGGACTAGCGGGCGATACGCAGTATTTT
D: NA; J: TRBJ2-3; V: TRBV7-9; size: NA; CDR3: CASRYNGLDDFTDTQYF; DNA: TGTGCCAGCAGATATAATGGGCTAGACGACTTCACAGATACGCAGTATTTT
D: NA; J: TRBJ2-2; V: TRBV9; size: NA; CDR3: CASSDRAGANTGELFF; DNA: TGTGCCAGCAGCGACCGTGCGGGGGCCAACACCGGGGAGCTGTTTTTT
D: TRBD2; J: TRBJ2-1; V: TRBV19; size: NA; CDR3: CASSQIAGAYNEQFF; DNA: TGTGCCAGTAGCCAGATAGCGGGAGCATACAATGAGCAGTTCTTC
D: NA; J: TRBJ2-5; V: TRBV9; size: NA; CDR3: CASSVDGASVETQYF; DNA: TGTGCCAGCAGCGTGGACGGGGCTAGCGTTGAGACCCAGTACTTC
D: NA; J: TRBJ2-7; V: TRBV7-6; size: NA; CDR3: CASSFSRNDGSPTYEQYF; DNA: TGTGCCAGCAGCTTCAGTCGCAACGACGGAAGCCCTACCTACGAGCAGTACTTC
D: NA; J: TRBJ2-7; V: TRBV25-1; size: NA; CDR3: CASARTESYEQYF; DNA: TGTGCCAGCGCGCGGACAGAGTCCTACGAGCAGTACTTC
D: NA; J: TRBJ2-5; V: TRBV4-1; size: few; CDR3: CASRGVEETQYF; DNA: TGCGCCAGCAGAGGAGTGGAAGAGACCCAGTACTTC
D: NA; J: TRBJ2-4; V: TRBV9; size: NA; CDR3: CASSVANGVRNIQYF; DNA: TGTGCCAGCAGCGTAGCTAACGGGGTCCGGAACATTCAGTACTTC
D: NA; J: TRBJ2-6; V: TRBV30; size: NA; CDR3: CAWSEGSGANVLTF; DNA: TGTGCCTGGAGTGAGGGGTCTGGGGCCAACGTCCTGACTTTC
D: NA; J: TRBJ1-1; V: TRBV10-3; size: few; CDR3: CAISNSGHTEAFF; DNA: TGTGCCATCAGCAACAGTGGTCACACTGAAGCTTTCTTT
D: NA; J: TRBJ2-7; V: TRBV7-9; size: few; CDR3: CASSLGGRTYEQYF; DNA: TGTGCCAGCAGCTTAGGCGGGCGTACCTACGAGCAGTACTTC
D: NA; J: TRBJ2-1; V: TRBV29-1; size: NA; CDR3: CSVEIAGRGSYNEQFF; DNA: TGCAGCGTTGAAATTGCGGGAAGGGGGTCTTACAATGAGCAGTTCTTC
D: TRBD2; J: TRBJ2-1; V: TRBV30; size: NA; CDR3: CAWSGLAGEYNEQFF; DNA: TGTGCCTGGAGCGGACTAGCGGGAGAGTACAATGAGCAGTTCTTC
D: NA; J: TRBJ1-2; V: TRBV27; size: NA; CDR3: CATIAAGGANYGYTF; DNA: TGTGCCACCATAGCCGCGGGGGGAGCTAACTATGGCTACACCTTC
D: TRBD2; J: TRBJ2-5; V: TRBV2; size: NA; CDR3: CASKELATYQETQYF; DNA: TGTGCCAGCAAAGAACTAGCGACCTACCAAGAGACCCAGTACTTC
D: TRBD1; J: TRBJ2-5; V: TRBV27; size: few; CDR3: CASSLDRVAETQYF; DNA: TGTGCCAGCAGTTTGGACAGGGTGGCGGAGACCCAGTACTTC
D: TRBD2; J: TRBJ2-3; V: TRBV28; size: NA; CDR3: CASRTGTSGSRSDTQYF; DNA: TGTGCCAGCAGGACCGGGACTAGCGGGAGTAGGTCAGATACGCAGTATTTT
D: TRBD2; J: TRBJ2-3; V: TRBV7-9; size: NA; CDR3: CASSLGGTDTQYF; DNA: TGTGCCAGCAGCCTCGGGGGGACAGATACGCAGTATTTT
D: NA; J: TRBJ2-5; V: TRBV4-1; size: NA; CDR3: CASSPRFSPQETQYF; DNA: TGCGCCAGCAGCCCGCGGTTCAGCCCTCAAGAGACCCAGTACTTC